These T cell receptor beta chains were read from a single sample in a study of CD8 T cells in ankylosing spondylitis. In TCRdb, the 5' RACE reads were re-called with MiXCR into one record per CDR3 protein. Of 700,000 to 850,000 distinct CDR3 sequences listed, roughly 12% were seen once; the top ten hold about 0.5%. The sample comprised blood, either unsorted or a sorted T cell fraction (not recorded which). Every receptor here comes from a male donor with ankylosing spondylitis. Both conserved end residues are part of each CDR3. D genes are given only for firm matches. A row's size may be missing; if present it is once, few, many or a size class.

d_call	clone_size	cdr3_length	j_call	v_call	cdr3_aa	cdr3_nt
.	.	13	TRBJ2-3	TRBV20-1	CSASVVGTDTQYF	TGCAGTGCTAGTGTCGTGGGCACAGATACGCAGTATTTT
.	many	13	TRBJ1-2	TRBV4-2	CASSQDRTYGYTF	TGTGCCAGCAGCCAAGACCGGACCTATGGCTACACCTTC
TRBD1	few	17	TRBJ1-1	TRBV6-2/TRBV6-3	CASSYRGQGAGNTEAFF	TGTGCCAGCAGTTACCGGGGACAGGGGGCTGGAAACACTGAAGCTTTCTTT
TRBD1	many	13	TRBJ2-7	TRBV29-1	CSVEGQGAYEQYF	TGCAGCGTTGAGGGACAGGGGGCCTACGAGCAGTACTTC
.	.	16	TRBJ2-7	TRBV6-1	CASSPLTGIVVYEQYF	TGTGCCAGCAGCCCACTGACGGGCATCGTGGTGTACGAGCAGTACTTC
TRBD2	many	15	TRBJ2-1	TRBV5-1	CASSLGGGNYNEQFF	TGCGCCAGCAGCTTGGGGGGGGGAAACTACAATGAGCAGTTCTTC
TRBD1	many	12	TRBJ1-1	TRBV29-1	CSARTGATEAFF	TGCAGCGCCAGGACAGGGGCCACTGAAGCTTTCTTT
.	many	13	TRBJ2-3	TRBV29-1	CSVEAQGADTQYF	TGCAGCGTTGAAGCACAGGGCGCAGATACGCAGTATTTT
.	.	14	TRBJ1-6	TRBV20-1	CSARDIGNNSPLHF	TGCAGTGCTAGAGATATCGGGAATAATTCACCCCTCCACTTT
TRBD2	few	16	TRBJ2-1	TRBV5-1	CASSLAMGLAGNEQFF	TGCGCCAGCAGCTTGGCGATGGGACTAGCGGGCAATGAGCAGTTCTTC
.	many	11	TRBJ2-1	TRBV5-6	CASSLTIEQFF	TGTGCCAGCAGCTTGACTATTGAGCAGTTCTTC
.	.	14	TRBJ1-4	TRBV3-1	CASSPTSANEKLFF	TGTGCCAGCAGCCCGACATCAGCTAATGAAAAACTGTTTTTT
TRBD2	.	20	TRBJ2-1	TRBV24-1	CATSVTSGTSGRASYNEQFF	TGTGCCACCAGTGTTACCTCCGGGACTAGCGGGAGGGCGTCCTACAATGAGCAGTTCTTC
TRBD2	.	14	TRBJ2-7	TRBV12-3/TRBV12-4	CASSFLAGNYEQYF	TGTGCCAGCAGTTTCCTAGCGGGGAACTACGAGCAGTACTTC
.	few	13	TRBJ2-7	TRBV6-6	CASSYHKSYEQYF	TGTGCCAGCAGTTACCACAAATCCTACGAGCAGTACTTC
.	.	14	TRBJ2-1	TRBV2	CASSEARAPNEQFF	TGTGCCAGCAGTGAAGCGCGGGCCCCCAATGAGCAGTTCTTC
.	.	12	TRBJ2-7	TRBV20-1	CSARRQSYEQYF	TGCAGTGCTAGGAGACAGTCCTACGAGCAGTACTTC
.	few	14	TRBJ2-3	TRBV6-1	CASRGLSSTDTQYF	TGTGCCAGCAGAGGACTATCTAGCACAGATACGCAGTATTTT
.	few	15	TRBJ2-1	TRBV5-4	CASSLNGGYYNEQFF	TGTGCCAGCAGCTTGAACGGAGGATACTACAATGAGCAGTTCTTC
.	few	15	TRBJ1-4	TRBV6-1	CASTPDGQSGEKLFF	TGTGCCAGCACCCCCGACGGTCAGTCCGGTGAAAAACTGTTTTTT
.	few	16	TRBJ2-5	TRBV28	CASSSPWENFLETQYF	TGTGCCAGCAGTAGCCCCTGGGAGAACTTTCTAGAGACCCAGTACTTC
TRBD2	few	18	TRBJ2-1	TRBV4-3	CASSLRTSGRGIYNEQFF	TGCGCCAGCAGCCTTCGGACTAGCGGGAGGGGAATCTACAATGAGCAGTTCTTC
.	few	16	TRBJ1-4	TRBV5-1	CASSLPTAATNEKLFF	TGCGCCAGCAGCCTTCCGACAGCAGCAACTAATGAAAAACTGTTTTTT
.	many	15	TRBJ2-7	TRBV10-3	CAISEYRQPGYEQYF	TGTGCCATCAGTGAGTATCGGCAGCCTGGATACGAGCAGTACTTC